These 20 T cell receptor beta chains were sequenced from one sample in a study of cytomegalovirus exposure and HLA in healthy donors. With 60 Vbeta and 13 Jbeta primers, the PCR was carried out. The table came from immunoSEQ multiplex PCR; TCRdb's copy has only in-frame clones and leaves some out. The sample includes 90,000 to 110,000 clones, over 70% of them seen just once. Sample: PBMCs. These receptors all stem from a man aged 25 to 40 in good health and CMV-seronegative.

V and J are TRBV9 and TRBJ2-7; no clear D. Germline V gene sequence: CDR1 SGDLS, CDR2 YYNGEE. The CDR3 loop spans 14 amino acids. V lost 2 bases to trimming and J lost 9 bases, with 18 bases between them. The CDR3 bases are TGTGCCAGCAGCGTCGATTGGGCTGATCAAGGGCAGTACTTC. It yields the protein CASSVDWADQGQYF.

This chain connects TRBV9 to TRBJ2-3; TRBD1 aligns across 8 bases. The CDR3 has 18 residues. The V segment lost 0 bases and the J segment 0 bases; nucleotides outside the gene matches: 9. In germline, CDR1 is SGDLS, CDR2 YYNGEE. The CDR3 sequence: CASSVGDRLGASTDTQYF. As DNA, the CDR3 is TGTGCCAGCAGCGTAGGGGACAGGTTAGGGGCTAGCACAGATACGCAGTATTTT.

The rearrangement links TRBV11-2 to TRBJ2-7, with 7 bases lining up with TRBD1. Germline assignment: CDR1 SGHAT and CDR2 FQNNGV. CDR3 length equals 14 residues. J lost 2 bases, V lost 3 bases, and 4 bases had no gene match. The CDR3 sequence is CASSFLQGAYEQYF. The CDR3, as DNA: TGTGCCAGCAGCTTCTTGCAGGGGGCCTACGAGCAGTACTTC.

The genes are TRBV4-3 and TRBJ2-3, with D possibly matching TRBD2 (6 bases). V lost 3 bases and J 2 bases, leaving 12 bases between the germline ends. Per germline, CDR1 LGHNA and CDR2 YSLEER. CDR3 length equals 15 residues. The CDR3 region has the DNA TGCGCCAGCAGCCAGTCCGGGACTGACACAGATACGCAGTATTTT. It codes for CASSQSGTDTDTQYF.

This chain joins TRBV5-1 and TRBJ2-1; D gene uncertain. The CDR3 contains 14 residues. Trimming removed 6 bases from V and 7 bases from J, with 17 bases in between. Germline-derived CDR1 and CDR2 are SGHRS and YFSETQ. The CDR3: CASTSLQVVNEQFF. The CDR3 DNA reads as TGCGCCAGCACCTCCTTGCAGGTGGTGAATGAGCAGTTCTTC.

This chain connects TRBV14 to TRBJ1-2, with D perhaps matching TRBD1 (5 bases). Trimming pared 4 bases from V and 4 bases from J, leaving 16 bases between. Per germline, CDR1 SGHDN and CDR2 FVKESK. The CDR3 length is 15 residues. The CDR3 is CASSLGAGRGYGYTF. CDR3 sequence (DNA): TGTGCCAGCAGCCTTGGGGCCGGGAGGGGCTATGGCTACACCTTC.

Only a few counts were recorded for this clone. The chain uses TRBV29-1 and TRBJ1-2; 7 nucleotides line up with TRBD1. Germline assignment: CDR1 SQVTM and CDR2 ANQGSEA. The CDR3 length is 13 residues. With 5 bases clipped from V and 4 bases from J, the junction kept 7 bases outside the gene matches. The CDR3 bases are TGCAGCGTTTTGGCAGGGGGAGGCTATGGCTACACCTTC. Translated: CSVLAGGGYGYTF. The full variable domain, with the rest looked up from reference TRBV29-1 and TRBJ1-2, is SAVISQKPSRDICQRGTSLTIQCQVDSQVTMMFWYRQQPGQSLTLIATANQGSEATYESGFVIDKFPISRPNLTFSTLTVSNMSPEDSSIYLCSVLAGGGYGYTFGSGTRLTVV.

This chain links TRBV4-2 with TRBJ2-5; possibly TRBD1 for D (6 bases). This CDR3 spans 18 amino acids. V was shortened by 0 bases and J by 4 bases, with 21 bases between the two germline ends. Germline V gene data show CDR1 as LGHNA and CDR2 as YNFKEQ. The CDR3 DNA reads TGTGCCAGCAGCCAAGAAGGGGGTTCTAGCAGGGGCCGAGAGACCCAGTACTTC. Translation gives CASSQEGGSSRGRETQYF.

CDR3: CASSQDAEEHYEQYF. In DNA, the CDR3 is TGCGCCAGCAGCCAAGACGCGGAGGAGCACTACGAGCAGTACTTC. The gene calls are TRBV4-1 and TRBJ2-7; possible D gene TRBD2, 5 bases. This CDR3 contains 15 residues. Between the trimmed V and J ends, which lost 0 bases and 3 bases, there was a span of 12 bases. Per germline, CDR1 MGHRA and CDR2 YSYEKL.

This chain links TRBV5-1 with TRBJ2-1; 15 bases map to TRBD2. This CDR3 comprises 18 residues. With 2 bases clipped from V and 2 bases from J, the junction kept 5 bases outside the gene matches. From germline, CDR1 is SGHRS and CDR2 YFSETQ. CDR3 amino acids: CASSLWTSGRDTYNEQFF. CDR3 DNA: TGCGCCAGCAGCTTATGGACTAGCGGGAGGGACACCTACAATGAGCAGTTCTTC.

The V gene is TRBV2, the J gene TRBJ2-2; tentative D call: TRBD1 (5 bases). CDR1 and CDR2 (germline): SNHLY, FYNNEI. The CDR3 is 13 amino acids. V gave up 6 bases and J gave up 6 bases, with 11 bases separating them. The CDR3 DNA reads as TGTGCCAGCAGCTACCAGGGTCCCGGGGAGCTGTTTTTT. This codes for CASSYQGPGELFF.

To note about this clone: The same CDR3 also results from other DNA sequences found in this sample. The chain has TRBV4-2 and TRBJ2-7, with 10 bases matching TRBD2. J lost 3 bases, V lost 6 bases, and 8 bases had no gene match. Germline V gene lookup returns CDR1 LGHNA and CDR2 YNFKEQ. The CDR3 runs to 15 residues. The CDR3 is CASSPLAGFDYEQYF. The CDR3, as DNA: TGTGCCAGCAGTCCACTAGCGGGGTTCGACTACGAGCAGTACTTC.

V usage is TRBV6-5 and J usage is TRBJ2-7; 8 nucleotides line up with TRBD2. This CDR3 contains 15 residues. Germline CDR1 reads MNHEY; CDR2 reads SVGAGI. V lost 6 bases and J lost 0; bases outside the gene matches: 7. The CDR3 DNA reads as TGTGCCAGCAGCCGAGCCGGGGGGGACTCCTACGAGCAGTACTTC. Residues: CASSRAGGDSYEQYF.

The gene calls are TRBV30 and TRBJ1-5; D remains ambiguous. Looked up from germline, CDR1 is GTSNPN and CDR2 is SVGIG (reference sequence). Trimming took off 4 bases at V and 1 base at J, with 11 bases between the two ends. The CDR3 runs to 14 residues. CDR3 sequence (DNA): TGTGCCTGGAAGGGAGACAAGAGCAATCAGCCCCAGCATTTT. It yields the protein CAWKGDKSNQPQHF.

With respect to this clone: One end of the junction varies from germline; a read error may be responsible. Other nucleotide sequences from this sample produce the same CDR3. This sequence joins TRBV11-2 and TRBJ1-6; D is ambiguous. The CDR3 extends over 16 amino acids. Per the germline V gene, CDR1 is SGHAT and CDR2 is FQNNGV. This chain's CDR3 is CASSLVGSSYNSPLHF. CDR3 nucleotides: TGTGCCAGCAGCTTAGTCGGGAGCTCCTATAATTCGCCCCTCCACTTT.

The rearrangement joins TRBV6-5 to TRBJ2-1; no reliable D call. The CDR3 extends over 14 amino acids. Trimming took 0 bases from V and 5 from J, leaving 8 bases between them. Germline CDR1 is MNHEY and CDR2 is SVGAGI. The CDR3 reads CASSYSRQNNEQFF. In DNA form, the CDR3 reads TGTGCCAGCAGTTACTCGCGGCAAAACAATGAGCAGTTCTTC.

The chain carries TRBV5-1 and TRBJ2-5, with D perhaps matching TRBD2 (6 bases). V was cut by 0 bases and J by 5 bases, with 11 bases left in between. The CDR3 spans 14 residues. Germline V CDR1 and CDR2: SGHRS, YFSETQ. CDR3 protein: CASSLGRDGETQYF. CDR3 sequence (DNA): TGCGCCAGCAGCTTGGGGAGGGACGGCGAGACCCAGTACTTC.

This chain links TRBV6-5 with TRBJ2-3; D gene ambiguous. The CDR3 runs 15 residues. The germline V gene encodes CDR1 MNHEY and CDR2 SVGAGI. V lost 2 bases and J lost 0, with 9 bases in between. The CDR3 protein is CASSYGEPSTDTQYF. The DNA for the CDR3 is TGTGCCAGCAGTTACGGTGAGCCTAGCACAGATACGCAGTATTTT.

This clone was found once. For the CDR3, the DNA is TGTGCCAGCGGCTGGGAGGGGACGGTGGGGAATGAGCAGTTCTTC. It is translated as CASGWEGTVGNEQFF. The chain couples TRBV9 to TRBJ2-1; TRBD2 matches at 7 bases. The CDR3 covers 15 residues. Germline lookup yields CDR1 SGDLS and CDR2 YYNGEE. The V gene end was trimmed by 7 bases and the J gene end by 7 bases; junction bases not matched to a gene: 14.

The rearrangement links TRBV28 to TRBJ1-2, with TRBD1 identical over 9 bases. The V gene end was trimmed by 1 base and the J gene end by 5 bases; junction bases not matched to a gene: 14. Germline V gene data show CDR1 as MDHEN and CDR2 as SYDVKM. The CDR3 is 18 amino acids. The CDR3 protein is CASSLFSLRDRERYGYTF. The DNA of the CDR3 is TGTGCCAGCAGTTTATTTTCCCTCCGGGACAGGGAACGGTATGGCTACACCTTC.